A selection of T cell receptor beta chains follows, all from one sample in a study of brain metastases from non-small cell lung cancer. Here immunoSEQ multiplex PCR was the method, and the copy in TCRdb shows in-frame clones only, minus some. The table records roughly 3,000 clones, around 81% of them present only once. The sample taken for sequencing was primary lung tumor tissue. The source is a donor at least 40 years old with non-small cell lung cancer. The CDR3 runs from the conserved cysteine through the conserved F or W. The order of the fields is J gene, D gene, V gene, clone size, CDR3 DNA, CDR3 protein. D genes are given only for firm matches. The size entry is marked missing in some rows and otherwise reads once, few, many or a size class.

TRBJ2-2	TRBD1	TRBV2	-	TGTGCCAGCAGTGCAGGGGGCGGTAGCACCGGGGAGCTATTTTTT	CASSAGGGSTGELFF
TRBJ2-3	TRBD1	TRBV5-1	few	TGCGCCAGCAGCTTGATCGGACAGGGCACAGATACGCAGTATTTT	CASSLIGQGTDTQYF
TRBJ1-5	-	TRBV19	-	TGTGCCAGTAGTATTATGAGGGTGAGCGGCAATCAGCCCCAGCATTTT	CASSIMRVSGNQPQHF
TRBJ2-7	-	TRBV14	once	TGTGCCAGCAGCCATGCCACTCCAGGGTCTTCCTACGAGCAGTACTTC	CASSHATPGSSYEQYF
TRBJ1-1	TRBD1	TRBV18	-	TGTACCAGCTCAGGGACAGCTTTAAACACTGAAGCTTTCTTT	CTSSGTALNTEAFF
TRBJ2-5	-	TRBV7-8	-	TGTGCCAGCAGCCCCGGACCAACTACGCGTGCCCAATACTTC	CASSPGPTTRAQYF
TRBJ1-5	-	TRBV6-5	-	TGTGCCAGCAAGTCGTCCGAGCAGCCCCAGCATTTT	CASKSSEQPQHF
TRBJ1-5	-	TRBV28	-	TGTGCCATTCGGGGGGGGCATCAGCCCCAGCATTTT	CAIRGGHQPQHF
TRBJ2-3	-	TRBV5-1	once	TGCGCCAGCAGCTCGTGGGGGGCTAGCACAGATACGCAGTATTTT	CASSSWGASTDTQYF
TRBJ1-2	-	TRBV6-1	few	TGTGCCAGCAGTGAGACAGGTCCCTATGGCTACACCTTC	CASSETGPYGYTF
TRBJ2-1	-	TRBV4-1	-	TGCGCCAGCAGCCAGGCCTCGGGCAATGAGCAGTTCTTC	CASSQASGNEQFF
TRBJ1-1	-	TRBV27	-	TGTGCCAGCAGTTTATCGTACAGGGTAGTCACTGAAGCTTTCTTT	CASSLSYRVVTEAFF
TRBJ1-3	-	TRBV6-5	-	TGTGCCAGCAGGAGCGCCCGGAACACCATATATTTT	CASRSARNTIYF
TRBJ2-5	TRBD2	TRBV4-2	few	TGTGCCAGCAGCCACGGCCCGACTAGCGGATACCAAGAGACCCAGTACTTC	CASSHGPTSGYQETQYF
TRBJ1-6	-	TRBV19	few	TGTGCCAGTAGTATAGGCAGGAGGGAGAATTCACCCCTCCACTTT	CASSIGRRENSPLHF
TRBJ2-7	-	TRBV7-9	few	TGTGCCACCCAAGCGGGGACAAACTACGAGCAGTACTTC	CATQAGTNYEQYF
TRBJ1-1	TRBD1	TRBV4-1	-	TGCGCCAGCAGCCACCCGGGACAGGGGGCAGTGGAAGCTTTCTTT	CASSHPGQGAVEAFF